This TCR beta chain was retrieved from a study of blood T cell repertoires in COVID-19. For the study at large: The United States, Italy and Spain supplied acute and convalescent COVID-19 samples. T cells, B-cell-depleted T cells, or PBMCs provided the cDNA or gDNA that served as material.

This CDR3 region has 16 residues. The V gene end was trimmed by 0 bases and the J gene end by 9 bases; junction bases not matched to a gene: 9. Germline CDR1 and CDR2: LGHDT and YNNKEL (reference sequence). Per the study methods: Counts of nucleated cells, estimated from reference gene primer amplification, were obtained. Measured with immunoSEQ multiplex PCR; TCRdb has only the in-frame clones, and not every one. Clone size and the V and J calls come from that table; the DNA yielded D and trimming. The data show approximately 350,000 clones, 89% seen once. Those enrolled in Seattle joined during active infection and were followed longitudinally afterward.

V gene TRBV3-1 (or the pseudogene TRBV3-2) combines with J gene TRBJ2-1; 9 nucleotides match TRBD2. Sequencing was done on a sample of peripheral blood. The sequence was collected from a woman younger than 45 with COVID-19, enrolled during active disease. The CDR3: CASSQDAGGGVGEQFF. In DNA form, the CDR3 reads TGTGCCAGCAGCCAAGATGCGGGAGGGGGGGTTGGTGAGCAGTTCTTC.